A few counts support the clone carrying this TCR beta chain. Its antigen is not identified. This record belongs to a study of neurological immune-mediated disorders. Across the study: Relapsing-remitting disease affected about 30, and secondary progressive 3, of roughly 35 multiple sclerosis patients. Study results and caveats: TCR-beta repertoires seemed private in all groups, with no expanded CDR3 amino acid sequences shared.

The team produced cDNA through 5'RACE using 10-nucleotide random UMIs. Each CDR3 protein gets one entry after TCRdb re-called the 5' RACE reads with MiXCR. This repertoire shows around 28,000 distinct CDR3 sequences, about 2.6% found once; its top ten account for about 2.3%. CDR1 is SGDLS and CDR2 is YYNGEE in the germline V gene. The junction had 7 bases not matched to a gene; V was cut back by 3 bases and J by 2 bases. The CDR3 sequence is 16 residues long. The receptor comes from a woman between 50 and 59 years old with multiple sclerosis. Sequenced input: PBMCs. The rearrangement uses TRBV9 and TRBJ1-1; 10 nucleotides align to TRBD1. The CDR3 sequence is CASSAGRDRGNTEAFF. DNA of the CDR3: TGTGCCAGCAGCGCGGGCCGGGACAGGGGAAACACTGAAGCTTTCTTT.